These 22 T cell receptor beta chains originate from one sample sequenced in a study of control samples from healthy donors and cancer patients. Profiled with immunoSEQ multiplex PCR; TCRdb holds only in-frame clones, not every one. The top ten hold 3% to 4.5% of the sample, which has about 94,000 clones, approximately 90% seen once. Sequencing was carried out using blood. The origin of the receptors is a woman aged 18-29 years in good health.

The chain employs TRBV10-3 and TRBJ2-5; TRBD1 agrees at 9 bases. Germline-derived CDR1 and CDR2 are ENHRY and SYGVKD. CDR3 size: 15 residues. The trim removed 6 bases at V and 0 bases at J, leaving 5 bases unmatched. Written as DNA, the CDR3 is TGTGCCATCAGCATCGGACAGGGGCACCAAGAGACCCAGTACTTC. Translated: CAISIGQGHQETQYF.

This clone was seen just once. CDR3 loop: CASSQTPAGAALNTIYF. DNA for the CDR3: TGCGCCAGCAGTCAAACCCCGGCGGGGGCAGCCTTAAACACCATATATTTT. The chain recombines TRBV23-1 with TRBJ1-3; TRBD1 is a possible D gene (6 bases). TRBV23-1 is recorded as an ORF, its role being uncertain. The CDR3 consists of 17 residues. V shed 2 bases and J shed 6 bases, with 20 bases lying between them.

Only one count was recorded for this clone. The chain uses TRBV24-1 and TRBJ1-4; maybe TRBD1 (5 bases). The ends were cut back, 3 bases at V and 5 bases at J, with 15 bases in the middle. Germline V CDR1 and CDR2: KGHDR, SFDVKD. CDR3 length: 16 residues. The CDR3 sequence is CATSDAAGTRNEKLFF. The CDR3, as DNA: TGTGCCACCAGTGATGCAGCCGGGACGAGGAATGAAAAACTGTTTTTT.

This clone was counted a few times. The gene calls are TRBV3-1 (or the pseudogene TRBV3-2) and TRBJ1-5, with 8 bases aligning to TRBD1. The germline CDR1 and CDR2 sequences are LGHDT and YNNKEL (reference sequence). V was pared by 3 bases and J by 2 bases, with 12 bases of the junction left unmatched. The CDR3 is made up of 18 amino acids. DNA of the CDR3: TGTGCCAGCAGCCATGGATCATCGACAGGGGTGGGCAATCAGCCCCAGCATTTT. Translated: CASSHGSSTGVGNQPQHF.

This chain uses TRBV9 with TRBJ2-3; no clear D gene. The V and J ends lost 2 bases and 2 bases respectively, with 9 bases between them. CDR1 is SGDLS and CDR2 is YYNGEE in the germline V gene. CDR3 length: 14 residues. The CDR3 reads CASSVGSLTDTQYF. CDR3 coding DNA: TGTGCCAGCAGCGTGGGTAGCCTCACAGATACGCAGTATTTT. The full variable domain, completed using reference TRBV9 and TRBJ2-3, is DSGVTQTPKHLITATGQRVTLRCSPRSGDLSVYWYQQSLDQGLQFLIQYYNGEERAKGNILERFSAQQFPDLHSELNLSSLELGDSALYFCASSVGSLTDTQYFGPGTRLTVL.

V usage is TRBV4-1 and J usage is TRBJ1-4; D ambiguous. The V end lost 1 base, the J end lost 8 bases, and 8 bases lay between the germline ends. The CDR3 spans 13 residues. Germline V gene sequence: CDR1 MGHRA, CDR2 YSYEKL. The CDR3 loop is CASSQVVAEKLFF. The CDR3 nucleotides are TGCGCCAGCAGCCAAGTCGTAGCCGAAAAACTGTTTTTT.

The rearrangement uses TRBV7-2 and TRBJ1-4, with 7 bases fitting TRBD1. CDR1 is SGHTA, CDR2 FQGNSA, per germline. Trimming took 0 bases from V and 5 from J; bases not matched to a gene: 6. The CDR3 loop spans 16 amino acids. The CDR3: CASSLAAGQINEKLFF. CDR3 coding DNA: TGTGCCAGCAGCTTAGCCGCGGGACAGATAAATGAAAAACTGTTTTTT.

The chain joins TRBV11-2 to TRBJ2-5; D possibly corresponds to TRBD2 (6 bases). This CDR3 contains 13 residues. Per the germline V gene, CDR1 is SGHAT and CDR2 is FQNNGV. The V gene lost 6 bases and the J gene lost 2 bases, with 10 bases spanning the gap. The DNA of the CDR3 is TGTGCCAGCAGGGGGGGTTATCAAGAGACCCAGTACTTC. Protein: CASRGGYQETQYF.

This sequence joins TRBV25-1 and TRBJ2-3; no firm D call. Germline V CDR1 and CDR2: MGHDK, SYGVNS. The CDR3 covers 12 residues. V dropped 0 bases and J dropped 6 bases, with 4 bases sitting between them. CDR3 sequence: CASSEYSDTQYF. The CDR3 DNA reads TGTGCCAGCAGTGAATACTCGGATACGCAGTATTTT.

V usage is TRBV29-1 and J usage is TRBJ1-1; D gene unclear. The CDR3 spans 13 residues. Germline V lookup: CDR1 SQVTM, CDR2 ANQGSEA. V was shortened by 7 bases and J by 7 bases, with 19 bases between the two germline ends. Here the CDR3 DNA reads TGCAGCGCCTGCCCTTTCGAGGGTGGTGAAGCTTTCTTT. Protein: CSACPFEGGEAFF.

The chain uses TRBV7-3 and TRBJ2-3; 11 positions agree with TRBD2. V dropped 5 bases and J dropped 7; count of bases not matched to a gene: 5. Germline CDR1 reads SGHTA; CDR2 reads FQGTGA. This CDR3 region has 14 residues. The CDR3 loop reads CASSPTSGANTQYF. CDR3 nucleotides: TGTGCCAGCAGCCCGACTAGCGGGGCAAATACGCAGTATTTT.

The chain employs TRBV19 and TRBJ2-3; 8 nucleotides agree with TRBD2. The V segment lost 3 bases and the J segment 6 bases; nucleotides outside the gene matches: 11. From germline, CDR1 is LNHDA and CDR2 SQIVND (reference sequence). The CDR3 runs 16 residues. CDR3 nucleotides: TGTGCCAGTAGTATCGGCGGGGGGATCCAAGGGGATACGCAGTATTTT. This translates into CASSIGGGIQGDTQYF.

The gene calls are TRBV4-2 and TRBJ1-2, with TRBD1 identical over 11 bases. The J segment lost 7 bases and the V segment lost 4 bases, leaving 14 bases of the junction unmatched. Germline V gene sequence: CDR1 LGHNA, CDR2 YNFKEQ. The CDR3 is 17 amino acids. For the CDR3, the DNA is TGTGCCAGCAGCCGCGACCGCCGGGACAGGGGGGAGGGTGGCTACACCTTC. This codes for CASSRDRRDRGEGGYTF.

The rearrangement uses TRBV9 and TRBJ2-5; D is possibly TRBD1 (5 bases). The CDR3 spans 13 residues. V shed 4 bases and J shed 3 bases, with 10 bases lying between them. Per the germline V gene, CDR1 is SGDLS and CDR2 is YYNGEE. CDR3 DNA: TGTGCCAGCAGCTGGACATCTGAAGAGACCCAGTACTTC. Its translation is CASSWTSEETQYF.

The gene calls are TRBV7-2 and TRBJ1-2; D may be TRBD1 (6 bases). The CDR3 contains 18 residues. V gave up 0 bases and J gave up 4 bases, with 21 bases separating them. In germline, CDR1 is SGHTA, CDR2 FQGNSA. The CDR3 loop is CASSLAWAGAVIVYGYTF. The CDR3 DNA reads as TGTGCCAGCAGCTTAGCTTGGGCAGGGGCGGTGATTGTCTATGGCTACACCTTC.

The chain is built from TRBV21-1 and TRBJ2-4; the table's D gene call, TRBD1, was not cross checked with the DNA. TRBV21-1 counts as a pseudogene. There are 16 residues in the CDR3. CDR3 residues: CASSKGVGEAKNIQYF. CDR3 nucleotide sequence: TGTGCCAGCAGCAAAGGGGTAGGGGAAGCCAAAAACATTCAGTACTTC.

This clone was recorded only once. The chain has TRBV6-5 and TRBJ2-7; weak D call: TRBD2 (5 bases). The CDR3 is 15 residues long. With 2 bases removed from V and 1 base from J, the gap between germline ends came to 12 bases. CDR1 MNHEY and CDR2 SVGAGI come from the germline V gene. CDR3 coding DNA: TGTGCCAGCAGTTACGACGCAGGCGGGTCCTACGAGCAGTACTTC. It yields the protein CASSYDAGGSYEQYF.

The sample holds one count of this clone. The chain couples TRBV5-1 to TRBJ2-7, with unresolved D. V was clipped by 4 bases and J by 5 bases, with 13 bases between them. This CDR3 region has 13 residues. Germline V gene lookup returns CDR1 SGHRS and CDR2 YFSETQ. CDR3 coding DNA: TGCGCCAGCAGCATCGGTATCCGGGACGAGCAGTACTTC. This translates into CASSIGIRDEQYF.

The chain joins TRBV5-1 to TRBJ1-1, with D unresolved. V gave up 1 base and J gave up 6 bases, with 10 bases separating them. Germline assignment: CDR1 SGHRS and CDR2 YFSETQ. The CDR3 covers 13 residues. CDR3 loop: CASSLFLSAEAFF. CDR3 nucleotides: TGCGCCAGCAGCTTGTTCCTGAGCGCTGAAGCTTTCTTT.

CDR3 sequence: CASSLSYEQYF. CDR3 in DNA: TGCGCCAGCAGTCTTAGTTACGAGCAGTACTTC. The J gene is TRBJ2-7, the V gene TRBV10-2; D not resolved. Germline CDR1 is WSHSY and CDR2 is SAAADI. The CDR3 sequence is 11 residues long. Trimming removed 5 bases from V and 4 bases from J, with 6 bases in between.

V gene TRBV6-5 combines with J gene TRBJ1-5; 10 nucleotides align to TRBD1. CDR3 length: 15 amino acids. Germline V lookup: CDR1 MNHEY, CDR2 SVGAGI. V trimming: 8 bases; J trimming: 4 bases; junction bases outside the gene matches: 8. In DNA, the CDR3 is TGTGCCAGCTTAAGGGACAGGGGAAAAAATCAGCCCCAGCATTTT. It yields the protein CASLRDRGKNQPQHF.

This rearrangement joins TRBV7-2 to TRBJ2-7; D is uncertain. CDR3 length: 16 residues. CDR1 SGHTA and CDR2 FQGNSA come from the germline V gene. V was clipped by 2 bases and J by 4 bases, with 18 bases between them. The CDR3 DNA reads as TGTGCCAGCAGCTTATCGTTCGTTGGATTCGGGTACGAGCAGTACTTC. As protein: CASSLSFVGFGYEQYF. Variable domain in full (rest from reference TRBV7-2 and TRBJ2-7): GAGVSQSPSNKVTEKGKDVELRCDPISGHTALYWYRQSLGQGLEFLIYFQGNSAPDKSGLPSDRFSAERTGGSVSTLTIQRTQQEDSAVYLCASSLSFVGFGYEQYFGPGTRLTVT.